The present TCR beta chain was sequenced within a study of monozygotic twins with inflammatory bowel disease. TCRdb re-analyzed the 5' RACE reads; it lists each CDR3 protein once, without DNA. The table for this sample gives 160,000 or so distinct CDR3 sequences. The CDR3 totals 15 residues. Germline-derived CDR1 and CDR2 are SGHRS and YFSETQ. This receptor was taken from a human donor with ulcerative colitis or Crohn's disease, or a healthy co-twin of an affected twin (not recorded which). The chain uses TRBV5-1 and TRBJ2-7; the TRBD2 assignment by TCRdb is unverifiable without DNA. The sequenced sample was blood. The CDR3 sequence: CASSLDSGISYEQYF.